The next 11 T cell receptor beta chains were all read from a single sample in a study of molecular identifiers for immune sequencing clone quantification. Each CDR3 protein is one row after TCRdb ran MiXCR on the PCR reads. The data hold about 320,000 distinct CDR3 sequences, with roughly 24% observed a single time. The source material was naive CD8+ T cells from blood, with Jurkat cell RNA spiked in. Noted subset: FACS-sorted CD8+CD4-CCR7+CD45RA+ naive T cells. The receptors were sampled from a human donor in good health. Some libraries in this study had Jurkat cell RNA spiked in.

This clonotype was seen many times. The rearrangement links TRBV12-3 or TRBV12-4 to TRBJ1-5; D not resolved. This CDR3 region has 14 residues. V was pared by 3 bases and J by 0 bases, with 6 bases between. DNA of the CDR3: TGTGCCAGCAGTTTGAGCAATAGCAATCAGCCCCAGCATTTT. Its protein is CASSLSNSNQPQHF.

This clonotype was observed many times. V is TRBV6-4 and J is TRBJ2-3; a weak D match, TRBD2 (5 bases). CDR1 is MRHNA and CDR2 is SNTAGT in the germline V gene. Trimming stripped 5 bases from V and 0 bases from J, with 15 bases between. There are 16 residues in the CDR3. CDR3 in amino acids: CASSMTRGHSTDTQYF. The CDR3 nucleotides read TGTGCCAGCAGTATGACCAGAGGGCATAGCACAGATACGCAGTATTTT.

The chain couples TRBV19 to TRBJ2-3; D remains unclear. Trimming took off 5 bases at V and 7 bases at J, with 16 bases between the two ends. Germline CDR1 LNHDA, CDR2 SQIVND (reference sequence). The CDR3 length is 14 residues. The CDR3 region has the DNA TGTGCCAGTAGTCCAGGACCAAACCGCCATACGCAGTATTTT. Its translation: CASSPGPNRHTQYF.

In its sample, this clonotype was seen many times. The chain combines TRBV6-2 or TRBV6-3 with TRBJ2-6; perhaps D is TRBD1 or TRBD2 (6 bases each). This CDR3 contains 17 residues. The ends were cut back, 5 bases at V and 0 bases at J, with 14 bases in the middle. CDR1 is MNHEY and CDR2 is SVGEGT in the germline V gene. The CDR3 here is CASSTGTLRSGANVLTF. The CDR3 DNA sequence: TGTGCCAGCAGTACAGGGACTCTACGCTCTGGGGCCAACGTCCTGACTTTC.

Many counts were recorded for this clonotype. V and J are TRBV19 and TRBJ1-1; no clear D gene. The germline V gene encodes CDR1 LNHDA and CDR2 SQIVND (reference sequence). The V gene lost 2 bases and the J gene lost 0 bases, with 10 bases spanning the gap. The CDR3 consists of 15 residues. DNA for the CDR3: TGTGCCAGTAGTATATATGGGGATTTGAACACTGAAGCTTTCTTT. Its translation: CASSIYGDLNTEAFF.

This clonotype was detected many times. The chain is built from TRBV7-9 and TRBJ2-3; D is possibly TRBD1 (5 bases). The V gene lost 5 bases and the J gene lost 10 bases, with 16 bases spanning the gap. This CDR3 region has 13 residues. Germline CDR1 and CDR2: SEHNR and FQNEAQ (reference sequence). In nucleotides, the CDR3 is TGTGCCAGCAGCGCACCCGCGGACACGGCGCAGTATTTT. Amino acid sequence: CASSAPADTAQYF.

With regard to this clonotype: Given a much more abundant clone one base away, this may be a read error. V usage is TRBV14 and J usage is TRBJ2-2, with 12 nucleotides matching TRBD2. Germline-derived CDR1 and CDR2 are SGHDN and FVKESK. This CDR3 has 15 residues. The trim removed 6 bases at V and 4 bases at J, leaving 3 bases unmatched. CDR3 coding DNA: TGTGCCAGCAGGAGGACTAGCGGGATCACCGGGGAGCTGTTTTTT. Translated: CASRRTSGITGELFF. The full variable domain, with the rest looked up from reference TRBV14 and TRBJ2-2, is EAGVTQFPSHSVIEKGQTVTLRCDPISGHDNLYWYRRVMGKEIKFLLHFVKESKQDESGMPNNRFLAERTGGTYSTLKVQPAELEDSGVYFCASRRTSGITGELFFGEGSRLTVL.

This clonotype was detected ten times or more. This chain connects TRBV6-2 or TRBV6-3 to TRBJ2-7, with TRBD2 identical over 7 bases. The CDR3 covers 13 residues. Losses at the gene ends were 2 bases for V and 5 bases for J; bases not matched to a gene: 3. From germline, CDR1 is MNHEY and CDR2 SVGEGT. CDR3 bases: TGTGCCAGCAGTTACGGGGGGGGAGACGAGCAGTACTTC. The encoded protein is CASSYGGGDEQYF.

A few counts support this clonotype. V is TRBV7-2 and J is TRBJ2-1, with 16 bases lining up with TRBD2. V lost 0 bases and J lost 6; bases outside the gene matches: 5. This CDR3 is 18 amino acids long. Per germline, CDR1 SGHTA and CDR2 FQGNSA. CDR3 protein: CASSLAGGTSGRGNEQFF. The CDR3 bases are TGTGCCAGCAGCTTAGCCGGAGGGACTAGCGGGAGGGGCAATGAGCAGTTCTTC.

This clonotype has at least ten counts. The V gene is TRBV13, the J gene TRBJ1-6; a possible D gene is TRBD1 (5 bases). The CDR3 has 15 amino acids. The germline V gene encodes CDR1 PRHDT and CDR2 FYEKMQ (reference sequence). V gave up 1 base and J gave up 7 bases, with 11 bases separating them. CDR3 in DNA: TGTGCCAGCAGCTTAGAAGCAGGGTTGAATTCACCCCTCCACTTT. Translating gives CASSLEAGLNSPLHF.

This clonotype came up many times. This sequence joins TRBV7-2 and TRBJ2-7; no clear D. The CDR3 runs 15 residues. The germline gives CDR1 SGHTA, CDR2 FQGNSA. V was shortened by 3 bases and J by 6 bases, with 18 bases between the two germline ends. As DNA, the CDR3 is TGTGCCAGCAGCTTTTACAAACTGACTTCAGGCGAGCAGTACTTC. Translation: CASSFYKLTSGEQYF.